This T cell receptor beta chain is from a study of identical twins (TCRdb year 2016). Context from the whole study: TCR alpha and beta repertoires from monozygotic twins, unrelated adults of various ages and cord blood were deep-sequenced to test whether fetal clonotypes persist. To rule out contamination, the twin experiments were replicated at different times with different library preparation protocols.

Library method: 5' RACE. The data were produced on an Illumina HiSeq 2000. Template switching introduced a universal primer binding site; the final cDNA contained a unique molecular identifier, enabling accurate counting of TCR cDNA molecules. Specific primers in the conserved constant-segment region were used to synthesize first-strand cDNA for TCR alpha and beta chains. To control for contamination, each cDNA library was double barcoded with a SMART-Mk sample barcode plus Illumina barcodes. TruSeq adapter sequences along with Illumina sample barcodes were introduced in two successive PCR steps. TCR alpha and beta cDNA libraries were sequenced on the Illumina HiSeq platform with custom primers. Per the source publication's procedure: Unique molecular identifiers were extracted from raw reads with MiGEC, and CDR3 positions were determined with MiXCR. For each individual, recombination models were inferred using an EM algorithm with the repgenHMM and IGoR tools. Shared clonotype analysis was performed with the tcR package in R, normalizing sharing by the product of cloneset sizes. Out-of-frame nonproductive sequences were analyzed to study raw recombination free of thymic and clonal selection effects. The raw public data were reprocessed by TCRdb itself: fastp quality trimming at Q25, MiXCR clonotype calling, in-frame beta chains only. Rows are combined by CDR3 protein, so each entry shows the most common genes and DNA. TCRdb's processing, not the authors', yielded these V and J calls. The sample profile shows hundreds of thousands of distinct CDR3 sequences; 9% to 15% of them were found once. The top ten constitute about 1.5% of the sample.

What the authors observed across the whole study: Zero-insertion analyses could be partly confounded by invariant T cells such as MAIT and iNKT, though diverse VJ usage argued against such confounding for most clonotypes. Out-of-frame TCR alpha sequences shared between twins showed an excess of low generation-probability sequences compared with coincidental sharing between unrelated individuals. Recombination models systematically underestimated out-of-frame TCR alpha sharing in monozygotic twins but agreed with sharing between unrelated individuals. Abundant cord blood beta clonotypes had fewer insertions, young adult naive repertoires showed a similar but weaker trend, and memory repertoires showed no such trend. In beta out-of-frame sequences, excess twin sharing was weaker, because having fewer shared sequences lowered the signal-to-noise ratio. Because the same donors could not be followed over many years, the conclusions relied on cross-sectional statistical analysis.

Comments on this clonotype: The antigen this receptor binds is unknown. No quality values exist for individual bases; no much larger clone is one base distant.

Every donor was a healthy Caucasian. Three pairs of female monozygotic twins, all aged about 18 to 30 years, were included in the twin cohort. The RNA used for TCR libraries was isolated from peripheral blood mononuclear cells. These data are also associated with another study on yellow fever vaccine responses in identical twins. Reported in the second study: According to the authors, the vaccine-induced T cell response in identical twins seemed to be partly convergent and partly specific to each individual. In the study, vaccine-responding T cell clones were precisely tracked in identical twins.

This sequence was found in a woman aged 18-29 years in good health. Sequencing was performed on PBMCs.

The sequenced DNA: TGTGCCAGCAGCCCCGGGACTCTAGCTAACTATGGCTACACCTTC. It encodes CASSPGTLANYGYTF. The chain was built from TRBV12-3 or TRBV12-4 and TRBJ1-2, with a tentative D gene TRBD1 over 5 matching bases. Its CDR3 holds 15 amino acids, cysteine through phenylalanine. Of all the DNA, just the CDR3 is kept, 45 bases in frame from base 1. V loses 6 bases of germline sequence and J loses 0 bases, and the interval between the two ends is 14 bases.